The 11 T cell receptor beta chains reported below all come from one sample, sequenced in a study of chemoradiotherapy in HPV16-positive cancers. Sequencing was performed with immunoSEQ multiplex PCR; in TCRdb, only in-frame clones are kept and a portion is missing. The sample records some 8,300 clones, about 68% being singletons. This specimen was tumor tissue, taken from a patient who underwent chemoradiotherapy. The source of these receptors is a human donor with HPV-associated anogenital cancer.

This chain joins TRBV7-9 and TRBJ1-3, with 8 positions matching TRBD1. In germline, CDR1 is SEHNR, CDR2 FQNEAQ (reference sequence). Losses at the gene ends were 4 bases for V and 0 bases for J; bases not matched to a gene: 5. CDR3 length equals 16 residues. The CDR3 DNA sequence: TGTGCCAGCAGCTACCAGGGGGCGGTCTCTGGAAACACCATATATTTT. It encodes CASSYQGAVSGNTIYF.

This chain joins TRBV5-6 and TRBJ1-2; D is perhaps TRBD1 (6 bases). CDR1 and CDR2 from the germline V gene are SGHDT and YYEEEE. V was clipped by 0 bases and J by 6 bases, with 15 bases between them. The CDR3 is 15 residues long. The CDR3 DNA reads TGTGCCAGCAGCTTGGATACAGGGAGTGGACATGGCTACACCTTC. It codes for CASSLDTGSGHGYTF.

This clone has more than one count but fewer than ten. The DNA for the CDR3 is TGTGCCAGCAGCTTAGCAGGGACAGGGATTCGCAATGAGCAGTTCTTC. Translating it yields CASSLAGTGIRNEQFF. V is TRBV7-9 and J is TRBJ2-1; 9 bases line up with TRBD1. V shed 0 bases and J 6 bases; nucleotides not matched to a gene: 6. CDR1 SEHNR and CDR2 FQNEAQ come from the germline V gene (reference sequence). The CDR3 is made up of 16 amino acids.

The chain employs TRBV29-1 and TRBJ1-1; 7 bases map to TRBD1. CDR3 length equals 12 residues. From germline, CDR1 is SQVTM and CDR2 ANQGSEA. Written as DNA, the CDR3 is TGCACCGGGGAAGGGGGCTACACTGAAGCTTTCTTT. This encodes CTGEGGYTEAFF. Filled out from reference TRBV29-1 and TRBJ1-1, the complete variable domain reads SAVISQKPSRDICQRGTSLTIQCQVDSQVTMMFWYRQQPGQSLTLIATANQGSEATYESGFVIDKFPISRPNLTFSTLTVSNMSPEDSSIYLCTGEGGYTEAFFGQGTRLTVV.

This chain joins TRBV27 and TRBJ1-1, with D possibly matching TRBD1 (6 bases). Germline-derived CDR1 and CDR2 are MNHEY and SMNVEV (reference sequence). The CDR3 runs 13 residues. The germline V and J ends were trimmed by 4 bases and 2 bases, with 8 bases remaining between them. CDR3 region: CASSWTANTEAFF. The CDR3, as DNA: TGTGCCAGCAGTTGGACAGCTAACACTGAAGCTTTCTTT.

This chain connects TRBV6-5 to TRBJ1-6; D not resolved. CDR1 and CDR2 (germline): MNHEY, SVGAGI. CDR3 length: 12 amino acids. V lost 0 bases and J 10 bases, leaving 4 bases between the germline ends. CDR3 DNA sequence: TGTGCCAGCAGTTACTCGAGATCACCCCTCCACTTT. Its protein product is CASSYSRSPLHF.

The chain has TRBV30 and TRBJ1-5; no clear D. V was trimmed by 5 bases and J by 2 bases, leaving 10 bases between them. CDR3 size: 13 residues. Germline V gene lookup returns CDR1 GTSNPN and CDR2 SVGIG (reference sequence). Here the CDR3 DNA reads TGTGCCTGGGGAGGGAAGGGCAATCAGCCCCAGCATTTT. Its translation is CAWGGKGNQPQHF.

The table lists this clone with a few counts. The V call is TRBV5-5, the J call TRBJ1-6; D uncertain. CDR3 size: 14 residues. V shed 0 bases and J shed 7 bases, with 8 bases lying between them. CDR1 is SGHKS and CDR2 is YYEKEE in the germline V gene (reference sequence). CDR3 bases: TGTGCCAGCAGCTTGGTACGGGAGAATTCACCCCTCCACTTT. It encodes CASSLVRENSPLHF.

The rearrangement uses TRBV19 and TRBJ1-1, with D hard to call. The ends were cut back, 7 bases at V and 1 base at J, with 7 bases in the middle. Germline CDR1 is LNHDA and CDR2 is SQIVND (reference sequence). CDR3 length equals 12 residues. The CDR3 DNA sequence: TGTGCCAGTAAAGAAGGGAACACTGAAGCTTTCTTT. This codes for CASKEGNTEAFF.

This clone appeared a few times. CDR3 in amino acids: CASSLYGDEQYF. CDR3 DNA: TGTGCCAGCAGCTTATACGGGGACGAGCAGTATTTT. V gene TRBV5-4 combines with J gene TRBJ2-3; D possibly matches TRBD1 or TRBD2 (5 bases each). V shed 2 bases and J shed 11 bases, with 12 bases lying between them. The length of the CDR3 is 12 residues. CDR1 SGHNT and CDR2 YYREEE come from the germline V gene (reference sequence).

This clone was recorded only once. The chain carries TRBV5-6 and TRBJ1-1; the match to TRBD1 covers 7 bases. The CDR3 extends over 15 amino acids. Germline assignment: CDR1 SGHDT and CDR2 YYEEEE. With 0 bases clipped from V and 10 bases from J, the junction kept 12 bases outside the gene matches. The CDR3 DNA sequence: TGTGCCAGCAGCTTGGGGGACAGACCTCTCACGGGAGCTTTCTTT. Its translation: CASSLGDRPLTGAFF.